A few counts support the clone carrying this T cell receptor (beta chain). This entry is derived from a study of blood T cell repertoires in COVID-19. Across the whole study: PBMCs, B-cell-depleted T cells, or T cells provided the cDNA or gDNA that made up the material.

Followed longitudinally, the Seattle patients had been enrolled during active infection. Per the study methods: Reference gene primer amplification gave nucleated cell count estimates. Profiled with immunoSEQ multiplex PCR; TCRdb holds only in-frame clones, not every one. V and J calls and clone size come straight from that table; D and trimming were deduced from the DNA. There are 60,000 to 90,000 clones in the sample; around 84% occur only once, and approximately 9.9% lies in the top ten. There are 16 residues in the CDR3. V was clipped by 5 bases and J by 4 bases, with 21 bases between them. Germline CDR1 and CDR2: MDHEN and SYDVKM.

The origin of this receptor is a man between 60 and 75 years old with COVID-19, enrolled during active disease. The sequenced sample consisted of peripheral blood. The chain links TRBV28 to TRBJ2-7, with no clear D. The CDR3 nucleotides read TGTGCCAGCAGTCGAACGCGTGGTGGGCAGCTATACGAGCAGTACTTC. Its translation: CASSRTRGGQLYEQYF. Full variable domain (rest looked up from reference TRBV28 and TRBJ2-7): DVKVTQSSRYLVKRTGEKVFLECVQDMDHENMFWYRQDPGLGLRLIYFSYDVKMKEKGDIPEGYSVSREKKERFSLILESASTNQTSMYLCASSRTRGGQLYEQYFGPGTRLTVT.